This T cell receptor beta chain was found in a study of low-dose radiotherapy and immunotherapy resistance in tumors. Overall study: Intravenous administration to patients comprised nivolumab at 240 mg every two weeks and ipilimumab at 1 mg/kg every six weeks. On cycle 1 day 1, patients started four cycles of oral aspirin 300 mg daily.

V lost 3 bases to trimming and J lost 5 bases; unmatched junction nucleotides: 6. CDR3 length: 14 residues. CDR1 ENHRY and CDR2 SYGVKD come from the germline V gene. Gene-specific TRAV and TRBV primers were used for first-strand cDNA, covering alpha and beta chains. The PCR that amplified TCRs ran for around 21 cycles, relying on a constant-region primer and a V-primer adapter. MiXCR was run by TCRdb on the reads, yielding one entry per CDR3 protein. Among about 9,000 distinct CDR3 sequences, about 70% were seen once, and the ten largest hold 6% to 7%. V gene TRBV10-3 combines with J gene TRBJ1-1, with 7 nucleotides matching TRBD1. The sequence was obtained from a human donor with advanced metastatic prostate, ovarian, gallbladder or colorectal cancer (not recorded which). This table probably holds off-target reads from a library built for another chain. Here the CDR3 reads CAISDDREVTEAFF. The CDR3 region has the DNA TGTGCCATCAGTGATGACAGGGAAGTGACTGAAGCTTTCTTT.